What follows is one T cell receptor (beta chain) and its context. Its matching antigen is unknown. The assay was immunoSEQ multiplex PCR, and TCRdb's table has in-frame clones only and misses some. The sample lists around 130,000 clones, 89% occurring once. Separate from the approximately 700-subject first cohort was the approximately 110-subject validation cohort, to which the donors belonged. These data belong to a study of cytomegalovirus exposure and HLA in healthy donors. Study details: A later analysis reported the 100 to 150 validation repertoires used the same platform as the approximately 670 first-cohort repertoires.

General study points: Specificity of a few CMV-associated chains for CMV antigens was verified in vitro. The listing of 150 or so TCR beta chains classed them as cytomegalovirus-associated.

CDR1 is ENHRY, CDR2 SYGVKD, per germline. V was clipped by 5 bases and J by 3 bases, with 5 bases between them. The CDR3 contains 12 residues. The sample consisted of PBMCs. The TCR originated in a man under 40 in good health and CMV-seronegative. This sequence joins TRBV10-3 and TRBJ1-5; D call uncertain. CDR3 DNA: TGTGCCATCAGTCCCAACAATCAGCCCCAGCATTTT. As protein: CAISPNNQPQHF.